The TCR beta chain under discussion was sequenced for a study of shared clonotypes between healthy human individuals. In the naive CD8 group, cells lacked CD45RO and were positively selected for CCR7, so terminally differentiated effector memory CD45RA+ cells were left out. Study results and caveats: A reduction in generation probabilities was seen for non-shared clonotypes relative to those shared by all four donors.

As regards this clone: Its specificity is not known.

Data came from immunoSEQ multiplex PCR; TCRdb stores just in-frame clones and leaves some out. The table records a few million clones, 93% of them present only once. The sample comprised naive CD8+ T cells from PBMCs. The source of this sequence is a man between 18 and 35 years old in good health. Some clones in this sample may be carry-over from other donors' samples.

The CDR3 bases are TGTGCCAGCAGCCTTGGTGGTGGCTTTGGGGCAATTGGCTACACCTTC. This gives the protein CASSLGGGFGAIGYTF. V is TRBV5-6 and J is TRBJ1-2; TRBD1 might be the D (5 bases). V lost 4 bases and J lost 7, with 23 bases in between. The CDR3 length is 16 residues. Germline V gene data show CDR1 as SGHDT and CDR2 as YYEEEE.